The 23 T cell receptor beta chains presented below share a single source sample, sequenced in a study of T cells after yellow fever vaccination. Each CDR3 protein gets one entry after TCRdb re-called the 5' RACE reads with MiXCR. The sample contains 400,000 to 450,000 distinct CDR3 sequences, around 19% of which appear only once. Sequences were derived from PBMCs, sampled before the yellow fever booster vaccination. Every receptor here comes from a man younger than 35 who received the YFV17D yellow fever vaccine.

This clonotype was detected only a few times. The chain uses TRBV11-2 and TRBJ1-2; D unresolved. Germline loops: CDR1 SGHAT, CDR2 FQNNGV. Trimming left V 1 base short and J 4 bases short, with 13 bases between. The CDR3 runs 15 residues. The CDR3 sequence is CASSLVPESLYGYTF. For the CDR3, the DNA is TGTGCCAGCAGCTTAGTACCGGAATCGCTCTATGGCTACACCTTC.

This clonotype was observed a handful of times. The chain employs TRBV15 and TRBJ2-7; 11 nucleotides align to TRBD1. Looked up from germline, CDR1 is LNHNV and CDR2 is YYDKDF (reference sequence). After removal of 5 bases from V and 5 bases from J, the junction contained 14 bases not matched to a gene. This CDR3 is built from 17 residues. CDR3: CATSYGTGGFQRDEQYF. CDR3 DNA sequence: TGTGCCACCAGCTACGGGACAGGGGGATTTCAGAGGGACGAGCAGTACTTC.

The J gene is TRBJ1-1, the V gene TRBV20-1; no definite D call. Germline V gene lookup returns CDR1 DFQATT and CDR2 SNEGSKA (reference sequence). The CDR3 contains 12 residues. As DNA, the CDR3 is TGCAGAGCCAGGATGGGGATCACTGAAGCTTTCTTT. Protein sequence: CRARMGITEAFF.

The sample holds a few counts of this clonotype. The rearrangement uses TRBV6-5 and TRBJ1-5; TRBD1 aligns across 7 bases. Looked up from germline, CDR1 is MNHEY and CDR2 is SVGAGI. The CDR3 runs 13 residues. V lost 5 bases to trimming and J lost 7 bases; unmatched junction nucleotides: 5. The CDR3 DNA is TGTGCCAGCAGTGGACAGGCGGGGCAGCCCCAGCATTTT. This translates into CASSGQAGQPQHF.

V and J are TRBV19 and TRBJ1-6; perhaps TRBD1 as D (5 bases). V dropped 3 bases and J dropped 9 bases, with 9 bases sitting between them. This CDR3 region has 13 residues. The germline gives CDR1 LNHDA, CDR2 SQIVND (reference sequence). The CDR3 protein is CASSIPGGSPLHF. The CDR3 region has the DNA TGTGCCAGTAGTATCCCCGGGGGTTCACCCCTCCACTTT. The full variable domain, with the rest looked up from reference TRBV19 and TRBJ1-6, is DGGITQSPKYLFRKEGQNVTLSCEQNLNHDAMYWYRQDPGQGLRLIYYSQIVNDFQKGDIAEGYSVSREKKESFPLTVTSAQKNPTAFYLCASSIPGGSPLHFGNGTRLTVT.

This clonotype was observed a handful of times. The chain has TRBV6-2 or TRBV6-3 and TRBJ2-7; a possible D gene is TRBD2 (6 bases). There are 12 residues in the CDR3. The ends were cut back, 6 bases at V and 9 bases at J, with 15 bases in the middle. Germline V gene sequence: CDR1 MNHEY, CDR2 SVGEGT. Here the CDR3 DNA reads TGTGCCAGCAGCGAGACTAGTGCAGCGCAGTACGTC. Protein product: CASSETSAAQYV.

This chain links TRBV20-1 with TRBJ2-5; the match to TRBD2 covers 8 bases. Germline loops: CDR1 DFQATT, CDR2 SNEGSKA (reference sequence). This CDR3 is 13 amino acids long. The V gene end was trimmed by 1 base and the J gene end by 6 bases; junction bases not matched to a gene: 4. CDR3 residues: CSARVAGGQTQYF. In DNA, the CDR3 is TGCAGTGCTAGAGTTGCGGGGGGCCAGACCCAGTACTTC.

V and J are TRBV7-9 and TRBJ1-2; D gene uncertain. Germline assignment: CDR1 SEHNR and CDR2 FQNEAQ (reference sequence). CDR3 length: 13 amino acids. V was pared by 1 base and J by 5 bases, with 8 bases between. CDR3 nucleotides: TGTGCCAGCAGCTTAGGGACCGAGTATGGCTACACCTTC. Protein product: CASSLGTEYGYTF.

This clonotype was observed a few times. The chain couples TRBV29-1 to TRBJ2-7; the D call may be TRBD1 or TRBD2 (5 bases each). This CDR3 spans 13 amino acids. Per germline, CDR1 SQVTM and CDR2 ANQGSEA. V was shortened by 4 bases and J by 8 bases, with 18 bases between the two germline ends. The CDR3 here is CSVALKVEGQQYV. The CDR3 bases are TGCAGCGTTGCCCTCAAGGTAGAGGGGCAGCAGTACGTC.

This rearrangement joins TRBV5-5 to TRBJ2-3, with 7 bases that match TRBD1. Looked up from germline, CDR1 is SGHKS and CDR2 is YYEKEE (reference sequence). The CDR3 spans 15 residues. The ends lost 3 bases at V and 0 bases at J; junction bases unmatched: 4. The DNA of the CDR3 is TGTGCCAGCAGCTCTATGGGACAGAGCACAGATACGCAGTATTTT. This translates into CASSSMGQSTDTQYF.

The rearrangement uses TRBV9 and TRBJ2-7; 7 positions agree with TRBD1. This CDR3 region has 15 residues. The germline V gene encodes CDR1 SGDLS and CDR2 YYNGEE. V lost 4 bases to trimming and J lost 4 bases; unmatched junction nucleotides: 11. The CDR3 protein is CASSLVRTGFYEQYF. For the CDR3, the DNA is TGTGCCAGCAGCCTCGTGAGGACAGGATTTTACGAGCAGTACTTC.

This chain connects TRBV10-3 to TRBJ2-5, with TRBD2 as a possible D gene (6 bases). The ends were cut back, 0 bases at V and 5 bases at J, with 10 bases in the middle. The CDR3 is made up of 14 amino acids. The germline gives CDR1 ENHRY, CDR2 SYGVKD. The CDR3 bases are TGTGCCATCAGTGAGTCATCGGGGGTGGAGACCCAGTACTTC. Amino acid sequence: CAISESSGVETQYF.

This clonotype was observed a handful of times. This chain links TRBV7-2 with TRBJ1-3, with TRBD1 matching over 7 bases. The germline V gene has CDR1 SGHTA and CDR2 FQGNSA. The CDR3 consists of 13 residues. V was clipped by 4 bases and J by 4 bases; unmatched bases: 1. CDR3: CASSSGQGNTIYF. CDR3 coding DNA: TGTGCCAGCAGCTCGGGACAGGGAAACACCATATATTTT. Full variable domain (remainder filled in from reference TRBV7-2 and TRBJ1-3): GAGVSQSPSNKVTEKGKDVELRCDPISGHTALYWYRQSLGQGLEFLIYFQGNSAPDKSGLPSDRFSAERTGGSVSTLTIQRTQQEDSAVYLCASSSGQGNTIYFGEGSWLTVV.

This clonotype was counted a few times. The gene calls are TRBV9 and TRBJ2-2, with D perhaps TRBD1 (6 bases). The CDR3 is 17 residues long. V was trimmed by 3 bases and J by 2 bases, leaving 17 bases between them. Germline V gene lookup returns CDR1 SGDLS and CDR2 YYNGEE. As DNA, the CDR3 is TGTGCCAGCAGCGACAATCTCGGACAGCCCAACACCGGGGAGCTGTTTTTT. Protein product: CASSDNLGQPNTGELFF.

This clonotype was found a few times. The rearrangement joins TRBV12-3 or TRBV12-4 to TRBJ2-1, with TRBD1 identical over 8 bases. This CDR3 has 15 residues. The junction had 6 bases not matched to a gene; V was cut back by 4 bases and J by 4 bases. CDR3 DNA sequence: TGTGCCAGCAGTTCCTGGACAGGGAATTACAATGAGCAGTTCTTC. Encoded protein: CASSSWTGNYNEQFF.

This clonotype came up a few times. The rearrangement uses TRBV29-1 and TRBJ1-6, with D hard to call. V was clipped by 5 bases and J by 5 bases, with 10 bases between them. This CDR3 is 13 amino acids long. Germline values: CDR1 SQVTM, CDR2 ANQGSEA. CDR3 region: CSVSVRNNSPLHF. The CDR3 nucleotides are TGCAGCGTTAGCGTACGGAATAATTCACCCCTCCACTTT.

This clonotype showed up just a few times. The genes are TRBV4-1 and TRBJ2-5; perhaps TRBD1 as D (6 bases). The V end was cut by 6 bases, the J end by 3 bases, with 23 bases between. The CDR3 contains 17 residues. Per the germline V gene, CDR1 is MGHRA and CDR2 is YSYEKL. The CDR3 protein is CASSLNVDSSGEETQYF. The CDR3 region has the DNA TGCGCCAGCAGTCTAAATGTGGACAGTTCTGGGGAAGAGACCCAGTACTTC.

V usage is TRBV7-2 and J usage is TRBJ2-5; 16 positions agree with TRBD2. CDR3 size: 17 residues. The germline CDR1 and CDR2 sequences are SGHTA and FQGNSA. V shed 4 bases and J 6 bases; nucleotides not matched to a gene: 8. CDR3 bases: TGTGCCAGCAGCTCCGGGACTAGCGGGGGGGCCAGAAAGACCCAGTACTTC. Its protein product is CASSSGTSGGARKTQYF.

The V and J genes are TRBV2 and TRBJ2-5, with a possible D match to TRBD2 (6 bases). Trimming stripped 5 bases from V and 1 base from J, with 8 bases between. In germline, CDR1 is SNHLY, CDR2 FYNNEI. The CDR3 loop spans 13 amino acids. The CDR3 reads CASSKEGQETQYF. The DNA for the CDR3 is TGTGCCAGCAGTAAGGAGGGCCAAGAGACCCAGTACTTC.

In this sample, this clonotype turned up a few times. The gene calls are TRBV10-2 and TRBJ2-7, with D unclear. Germline-derived CDR1 and CDR2 are WSHSY and SAAADI. Trimming removed 4 bases from V and 2 bases from J, with 9 bases in between. The CDR3 spans 13 residues. CDR3 sequence: CASSGDGAYEQYF. DNA for the CDR3: TGCGCCAGCAGTGGTGACGGCGCCTACGAGCAGTACTTC.

The CDR3 coding sequence is TGTGCCAGCAGATTTAGCGGGGGGGAGACCCAGTACTTC. Translated: CASRFSGGETQYF. V gene TRBV7-2 combines with J gene TRBJ2-5, with 10 bases identical to TRBD2. CDR1 SGHTA and CDR2 FQGNSA come from the germline V gene. The V and J ends lost 6 bases and 5 bases, in that order; junction bases with no gene match: 3. The CDR3 spans 13 residues.

The rearrangement links TRBV12-3 or TRBV12-4 to TRBJ1-5; D call uncertain. This CDR3 is 15 amino acids long. Trimming removed 6 bases at V and 4 bases at J, with 16 bases between. CDR3 residues: CASSARTEGNQPQHF. DNA for the CDR3: TGTGCCAGCAGCGCTAGGACCGAGGGAAATCAGCCCCAGCATTTT.

This clonotype was observed many times. The chain is built from TRBV4-3 and TRBJ1-2, with D possibly being TRBD1 (5 bases). The ends were cut back, 4 bases at V and 5 bases at J, with 14 bases in the middle. The CDR3 has 14 amino acids. CDR1 and CDR2 (germline): LGHNA, YSLEER. DNA for the CDR3: TGCGCCAGCAGCCTAAGATGGGGCGCGTATGGCTACACCTTC. Amino acid sequence: CASSLRWGAYGYTF.